This T cell receptor (beta chain) was captured in a study of CD8+CD57+ T cells in acquired aplastic anemia. Before being chosen for sequencing, patients had shown CD8+CD57+ cell expansion by flow cytometry. Severe acquired aplastic anemia was diagnosed in all patients. In regard to this clonotype: Its antigen is as yet unknown.

Regarding the study as a whole: Patients and controls turned out to have roughly 29 CD8+ CDR3 sequences in common.

Genomic DNA acted as the template from which TCR beta VDJ combination and CDR3 sequence profiling were carried out. TCRdb re-called the reads with MiXCR, one entry per CDR3 protein. Of some 150,000 distinct CDR3 sequences in the sample, around 48% were seen once. The CDR3 covers 15 residues. J lost 1 base, V lost 6 bases, and 9 bases had no gene match. Germline CDR1 is DFQATT and CDR2 is SNEGSKA (reference sequence). The receptor was isolated from a human donor with aplastic anemia. The sequencing input was sorted CD4+, CD8+, or CD8+CD57+ T cells (not recorded which) from PBMCs. The rearrangement joins TRBV20-1 to TRBJ1-3; TRBD1 aligns across 7 bases. The CDR3: CSARQGSDSGNTIYF. Here the CDR3 DNA reads TGCAGTGCCAGACAGGGAAGCGATTCTGGAAACACCATATATTTT.